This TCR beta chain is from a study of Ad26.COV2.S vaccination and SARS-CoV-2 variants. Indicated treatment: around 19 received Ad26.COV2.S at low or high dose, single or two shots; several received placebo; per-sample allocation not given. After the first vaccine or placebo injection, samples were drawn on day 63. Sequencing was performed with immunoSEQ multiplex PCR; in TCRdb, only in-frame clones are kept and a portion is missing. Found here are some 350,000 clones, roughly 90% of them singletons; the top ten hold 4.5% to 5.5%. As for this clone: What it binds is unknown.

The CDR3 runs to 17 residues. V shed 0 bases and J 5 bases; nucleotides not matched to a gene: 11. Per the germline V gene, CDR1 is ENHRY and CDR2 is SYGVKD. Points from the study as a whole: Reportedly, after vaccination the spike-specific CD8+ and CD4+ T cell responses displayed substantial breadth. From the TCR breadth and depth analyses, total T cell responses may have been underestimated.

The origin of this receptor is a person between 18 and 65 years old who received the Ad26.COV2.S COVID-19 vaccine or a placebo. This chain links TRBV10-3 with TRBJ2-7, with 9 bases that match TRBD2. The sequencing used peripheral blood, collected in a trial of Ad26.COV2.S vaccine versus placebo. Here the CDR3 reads CAISESCHAGGPDEQYV. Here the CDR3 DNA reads TGTGCCATCAGTGAGTCGTGTCACGCGGGAGGGCCAGACGAGCAGTACGTC.